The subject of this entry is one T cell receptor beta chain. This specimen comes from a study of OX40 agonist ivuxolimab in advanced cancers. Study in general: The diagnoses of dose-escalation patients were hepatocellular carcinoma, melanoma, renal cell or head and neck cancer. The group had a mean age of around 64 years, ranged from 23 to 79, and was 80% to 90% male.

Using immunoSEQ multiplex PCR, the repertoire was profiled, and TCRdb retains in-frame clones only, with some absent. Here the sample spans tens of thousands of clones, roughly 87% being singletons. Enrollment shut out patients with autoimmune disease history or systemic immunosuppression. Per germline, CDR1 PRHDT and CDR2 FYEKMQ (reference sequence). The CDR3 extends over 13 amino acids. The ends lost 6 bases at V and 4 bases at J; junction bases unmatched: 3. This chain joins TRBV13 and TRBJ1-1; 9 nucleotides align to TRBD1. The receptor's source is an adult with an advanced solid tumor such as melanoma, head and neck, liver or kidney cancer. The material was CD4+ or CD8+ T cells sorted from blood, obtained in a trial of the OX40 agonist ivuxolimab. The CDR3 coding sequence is TGTGCCAGCAGAAAGACAGGGGGCACTGAAGCTTTCTTT. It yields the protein CASRKTGGTEAFF. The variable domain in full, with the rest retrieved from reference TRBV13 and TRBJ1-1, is AAGVIQSPRHLIKEKRETATLKCYPIPRHDTVYWYQQGPGQDPQFLISFYEKMQSDKGSIPDRFSAQQFSDYHSELNMSSLELGDSALYFCASRKTGGTEAFFGQGTRLTVV.